This T cell receptor beta chain was retrieved from a study of T cells in Graves' hyperthyroidism and ophthalmopathy. This clonotype was recorded at least ten times. It was RNA transcripts that yielded the amplified TCR beta CDR3 regions. TCR CDR3 regions were first amplified by RT-PCR with HTBI primers. TCRdb re-analysed the multiplex PCR reads in MiXCR, keeping a single row per CDR3 protein. The table shows about 250,000 distinct CDR3 sequences, with more than 20% occurring only once. The V gene end was trimmed by 4 bases and the J gene end by 5 bases; junction bases not matched to a gene: 10. Germline loops: CDR1 LGHNA, CDR2 YNFKEQ. The CDR3 length is 15 residues.

The source material was blood. This receptor was taken from a middle-aged woman with Graves' ophthalmopathy. The chain couples TRBV4-2 to TRBJ1-2, with TRBD1 matching over 7 bases. The CDR3 sequence: CASSPDRQKYYGYTF. CDR3 nucleotides: TGTGCCAGCAGCCCGGACAGGCAAAAATATTATGGCTACACCTTC.